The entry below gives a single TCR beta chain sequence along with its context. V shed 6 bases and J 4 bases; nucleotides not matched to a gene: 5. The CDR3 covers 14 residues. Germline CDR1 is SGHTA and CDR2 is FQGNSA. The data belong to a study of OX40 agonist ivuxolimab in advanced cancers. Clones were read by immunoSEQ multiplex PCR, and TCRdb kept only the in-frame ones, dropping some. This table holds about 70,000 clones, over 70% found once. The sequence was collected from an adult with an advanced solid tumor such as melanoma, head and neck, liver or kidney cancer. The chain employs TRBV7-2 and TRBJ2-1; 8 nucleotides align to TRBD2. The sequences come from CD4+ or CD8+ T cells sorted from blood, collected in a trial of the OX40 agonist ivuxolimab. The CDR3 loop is CASRFSGTYNEQFF. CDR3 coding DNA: TGTGCCAGCAGATTTAGCGGGACGTACAATGAGCAGTTCTTC. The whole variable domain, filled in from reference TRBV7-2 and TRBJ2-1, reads GAGVSQSPSNKVTEKGKDVELRCDPISGHTALYWYRQSLGQGLEFLIYFQGNSAPDKSGLPSDRFSAERTGGSVSTLTIQRTQQEDSAVYLCASRFSGTYNEQFFGPGTRLTVL.